This TCR beta chain originates from a study of cytomegalovirus exposure and HLA in healthy donors. Trimming left V 3 bases short and J 7 bases short, with 12 bases between. The CDR3 extends over 13 amino acids. Germline CDR1 is GTSNPN and CDR2 is SVGIG (reference sequence). From the approximately 110-subject validation cohort, which was separate from the approximately 720-subject first cohort, the donors were drawn. Whole-study findings and limits: Despite most TCR sequences being rare, some public TCRs occurred in many donors. The study listed under 200 cytomegalovirus-associated TCR beta chains.

This clone has just a few counts. What it recognizes is unknown. This table comes from immunoSEQ multiplex PCR, and its TCRdb copy is limited to in-frame clones, with some not included. The sample has fewer than 250,000 clones, over 80% seen once. The material sequenced was PBMCs. The V call is TRBV30, the J call TRBJ2-2; tentative D call: TRBD1 (6 bases). This receptor was obtained from a young woman in good health and CMV-seropositive. The CDR3 coding sequence is TGTGCCTGGAGGGGGAACAGGGTCGGGGAGCTGTTTTTT. Residues: CAWRGNRVGELFF.